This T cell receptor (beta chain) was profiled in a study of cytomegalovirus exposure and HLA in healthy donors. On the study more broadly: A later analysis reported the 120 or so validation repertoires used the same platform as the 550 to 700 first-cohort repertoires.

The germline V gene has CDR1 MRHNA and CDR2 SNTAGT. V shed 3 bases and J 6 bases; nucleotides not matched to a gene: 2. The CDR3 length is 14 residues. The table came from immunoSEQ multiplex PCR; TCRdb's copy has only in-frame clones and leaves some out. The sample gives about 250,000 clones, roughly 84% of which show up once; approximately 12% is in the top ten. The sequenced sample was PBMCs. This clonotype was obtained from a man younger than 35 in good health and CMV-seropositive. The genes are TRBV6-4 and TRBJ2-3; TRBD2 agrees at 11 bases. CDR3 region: CASSDLAGGDTQYF. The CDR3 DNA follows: TGTGCCAGCAGTGATCTAGCGGGGGGTGATACGCAGTATTTT.